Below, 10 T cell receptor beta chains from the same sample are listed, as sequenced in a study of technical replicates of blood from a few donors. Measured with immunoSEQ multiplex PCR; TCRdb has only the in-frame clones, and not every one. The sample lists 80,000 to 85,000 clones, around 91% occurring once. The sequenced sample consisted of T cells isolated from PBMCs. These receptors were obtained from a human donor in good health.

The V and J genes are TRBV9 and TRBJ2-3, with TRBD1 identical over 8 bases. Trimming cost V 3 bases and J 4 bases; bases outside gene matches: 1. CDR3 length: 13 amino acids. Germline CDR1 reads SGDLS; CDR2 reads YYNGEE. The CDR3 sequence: CASSETGADTQYF. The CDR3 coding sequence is TGTGCCAGCAGCGAGACAGGGGCAGATACGCAGTATTTT.

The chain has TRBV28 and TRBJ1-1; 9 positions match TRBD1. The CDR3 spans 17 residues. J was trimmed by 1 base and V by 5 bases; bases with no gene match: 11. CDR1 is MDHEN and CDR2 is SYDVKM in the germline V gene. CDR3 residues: CASSRRLQGAKNTEAFF. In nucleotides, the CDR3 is TGTGCCAGCAGTCGGCGTCTACAGGGGGCTAAGAACACTGAAGCTTTCTTT.

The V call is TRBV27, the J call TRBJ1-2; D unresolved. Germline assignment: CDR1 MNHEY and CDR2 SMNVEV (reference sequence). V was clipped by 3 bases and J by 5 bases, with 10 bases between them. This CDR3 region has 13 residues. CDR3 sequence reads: CASSFSGTYGYTF. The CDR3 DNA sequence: TGTGCCAGCAGTTTCTCAGGAACTTATGGCTACACCTTC.

The CDR3 DNA reads TGTGCCAGCAGCTCTCCGGGACTAGCGGGAGGGAAGTACACCGGGGAGCTGTTTTTT. This gives the protein CASSSPGLAGGKYTGELFF. V usage is TRBV7-3 and J usage is TRBJ2-2; 16 nucleotides line up with TRBD2. Germline values: CDR1 SGHTA, CDR2 FQGTGA. The CDR3 is made up of 19 amino acids. With V trimmed by 4 bases and J by 3 bases, 8 bases remained unmatched.

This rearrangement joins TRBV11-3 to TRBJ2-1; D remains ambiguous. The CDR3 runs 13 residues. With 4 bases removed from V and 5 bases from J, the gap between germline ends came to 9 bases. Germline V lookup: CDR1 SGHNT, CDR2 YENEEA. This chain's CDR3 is CASSSWLDNEQFF. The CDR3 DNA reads TGTGCCAGCAGCTCATGGCTAGACAATGAGCAGTTCTTC.

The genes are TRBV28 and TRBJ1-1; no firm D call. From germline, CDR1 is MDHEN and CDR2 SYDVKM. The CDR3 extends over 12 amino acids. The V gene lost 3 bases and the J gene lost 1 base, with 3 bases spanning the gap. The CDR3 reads CASSFGNTEAFF. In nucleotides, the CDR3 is TGTGCCAGCAGTTTCGGGAACACTGAAGCTTTCTTT.

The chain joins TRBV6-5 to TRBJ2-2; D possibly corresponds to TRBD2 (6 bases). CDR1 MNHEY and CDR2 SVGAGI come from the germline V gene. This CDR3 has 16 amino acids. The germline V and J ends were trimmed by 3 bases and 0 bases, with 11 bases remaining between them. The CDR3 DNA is TGTGCCAGCAGTTATTATAGCGGATCGAACACCGGGGAGCTGTTTTTT. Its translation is CASSYYSGSNTGELFF.

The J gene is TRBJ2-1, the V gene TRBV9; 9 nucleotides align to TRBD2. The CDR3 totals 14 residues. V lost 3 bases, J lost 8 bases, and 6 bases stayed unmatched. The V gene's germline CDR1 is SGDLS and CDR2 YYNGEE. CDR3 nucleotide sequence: TGTGCCAGCAGCGCTGGGACTAGCAGCTATGAGCAGTTCTTC. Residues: CASSAGTSSYEQFF.

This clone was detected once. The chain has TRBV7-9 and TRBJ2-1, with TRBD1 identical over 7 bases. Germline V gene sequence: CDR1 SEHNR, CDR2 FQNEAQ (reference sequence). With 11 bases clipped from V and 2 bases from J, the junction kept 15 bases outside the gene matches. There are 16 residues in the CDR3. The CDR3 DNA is TGTGCCGGCGCCGGCGAAGACAGGGAGACCTACAATGAGCAGTTCTTC. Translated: CAGAGEDRETYNEQFF.

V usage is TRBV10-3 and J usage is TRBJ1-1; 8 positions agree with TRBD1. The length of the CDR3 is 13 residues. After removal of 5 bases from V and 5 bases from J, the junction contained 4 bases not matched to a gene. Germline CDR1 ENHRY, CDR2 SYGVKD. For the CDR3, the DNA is TGTGCCATCAGTCAGGGGGCGGTTACTGAAGCTTTCTTT. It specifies CAISQGAVTEAFF.